The source of this T cell receptor (beta chain) is a study of T cells in Graves' hyperthyroidism and ophthalmopathy. In its sample, this clonotype was seen many times. RNA transcripts served as the template for amplifying TCR beta CDR3 regions. An initial round of RT-PCR targeting the TCR CDR3 relied on the HTBI primer set. In TCRdb, the multiplex PCR reads were re-called with MiXCR into one record per CDR3 protein. The sample lists 500,000 to 550,000 distinct CDR3 sequences; roughly 21% were seen once. The J segment lost 1 base and the V segment lost 11 bases, leaving 10 bases of the junction unmatched. Germline V lookup: CDR1 LGHDT, CDR2 YNNKEL (reference sequence). The CDR3 contains 14 residues.

This receptor was taken from a man in his forties with Graves' ophthalmopathy. Sequencing was carried out using blood. J is TRBJ1-2 and V is TRBV3-1, with 7 bases matching TRBD1. This CDR3 reads CAAATGAVNYGYTF. CDR3 DNA sequence: TGTGCCGCTGCTACAGGGGCCGTTAACTATGGCTACACCTTC.